This paragraph reports one T cell receptor (beta chain). Its antigen is still unknown. The time point here: blood 4 weeks post-SBRT, at nephrectomy. This sample's treatment: 15 Gy SBRT to primary tumor, nephrectomy 4 weeks later. This renal cell carcinoma was of the clear cell type. The CDR3 sequence is 19 residues long. Per the germline V gene, CDR1 is SGDLS and CDR2 is YYNGEE. The junction had 11 bases not matched to a gene; V was cut back by 1 base and J by 4 bases. TCRdb's copy holds only in-frame clones and misses some; the assay was immunoSEQ multiplex PCR. The sample has some 150,000 clones; 70% to 90% are singletons. This sample is part of a study of radiation and T cells in renal cell carcinoma. Overall study findings and caveats: Baseline intratumoral clonotype presence is unknown without pretreatment biopsies. From baseline, blood top tumor clonotypes peaked at 2 weeks post-radiation.

This receptor was taken from a woman in her forties or fifties with renal cell carcinoma. The chain combines TRBV9 with TRBJ2-2; 12 nucleotides align to TRBD2. Sequences were derived from blood, sampled from a patient whose treatment included radiotherapy and nephrectomy. The CDR3 region has the DNA TGTGCCAGCAGCGTACGGGGGCTAGCGGGGGGGCCTTTCACCGGGGAGCTGTTTTTT. Its protein is CASSVRGLAGGPFTGELFF.